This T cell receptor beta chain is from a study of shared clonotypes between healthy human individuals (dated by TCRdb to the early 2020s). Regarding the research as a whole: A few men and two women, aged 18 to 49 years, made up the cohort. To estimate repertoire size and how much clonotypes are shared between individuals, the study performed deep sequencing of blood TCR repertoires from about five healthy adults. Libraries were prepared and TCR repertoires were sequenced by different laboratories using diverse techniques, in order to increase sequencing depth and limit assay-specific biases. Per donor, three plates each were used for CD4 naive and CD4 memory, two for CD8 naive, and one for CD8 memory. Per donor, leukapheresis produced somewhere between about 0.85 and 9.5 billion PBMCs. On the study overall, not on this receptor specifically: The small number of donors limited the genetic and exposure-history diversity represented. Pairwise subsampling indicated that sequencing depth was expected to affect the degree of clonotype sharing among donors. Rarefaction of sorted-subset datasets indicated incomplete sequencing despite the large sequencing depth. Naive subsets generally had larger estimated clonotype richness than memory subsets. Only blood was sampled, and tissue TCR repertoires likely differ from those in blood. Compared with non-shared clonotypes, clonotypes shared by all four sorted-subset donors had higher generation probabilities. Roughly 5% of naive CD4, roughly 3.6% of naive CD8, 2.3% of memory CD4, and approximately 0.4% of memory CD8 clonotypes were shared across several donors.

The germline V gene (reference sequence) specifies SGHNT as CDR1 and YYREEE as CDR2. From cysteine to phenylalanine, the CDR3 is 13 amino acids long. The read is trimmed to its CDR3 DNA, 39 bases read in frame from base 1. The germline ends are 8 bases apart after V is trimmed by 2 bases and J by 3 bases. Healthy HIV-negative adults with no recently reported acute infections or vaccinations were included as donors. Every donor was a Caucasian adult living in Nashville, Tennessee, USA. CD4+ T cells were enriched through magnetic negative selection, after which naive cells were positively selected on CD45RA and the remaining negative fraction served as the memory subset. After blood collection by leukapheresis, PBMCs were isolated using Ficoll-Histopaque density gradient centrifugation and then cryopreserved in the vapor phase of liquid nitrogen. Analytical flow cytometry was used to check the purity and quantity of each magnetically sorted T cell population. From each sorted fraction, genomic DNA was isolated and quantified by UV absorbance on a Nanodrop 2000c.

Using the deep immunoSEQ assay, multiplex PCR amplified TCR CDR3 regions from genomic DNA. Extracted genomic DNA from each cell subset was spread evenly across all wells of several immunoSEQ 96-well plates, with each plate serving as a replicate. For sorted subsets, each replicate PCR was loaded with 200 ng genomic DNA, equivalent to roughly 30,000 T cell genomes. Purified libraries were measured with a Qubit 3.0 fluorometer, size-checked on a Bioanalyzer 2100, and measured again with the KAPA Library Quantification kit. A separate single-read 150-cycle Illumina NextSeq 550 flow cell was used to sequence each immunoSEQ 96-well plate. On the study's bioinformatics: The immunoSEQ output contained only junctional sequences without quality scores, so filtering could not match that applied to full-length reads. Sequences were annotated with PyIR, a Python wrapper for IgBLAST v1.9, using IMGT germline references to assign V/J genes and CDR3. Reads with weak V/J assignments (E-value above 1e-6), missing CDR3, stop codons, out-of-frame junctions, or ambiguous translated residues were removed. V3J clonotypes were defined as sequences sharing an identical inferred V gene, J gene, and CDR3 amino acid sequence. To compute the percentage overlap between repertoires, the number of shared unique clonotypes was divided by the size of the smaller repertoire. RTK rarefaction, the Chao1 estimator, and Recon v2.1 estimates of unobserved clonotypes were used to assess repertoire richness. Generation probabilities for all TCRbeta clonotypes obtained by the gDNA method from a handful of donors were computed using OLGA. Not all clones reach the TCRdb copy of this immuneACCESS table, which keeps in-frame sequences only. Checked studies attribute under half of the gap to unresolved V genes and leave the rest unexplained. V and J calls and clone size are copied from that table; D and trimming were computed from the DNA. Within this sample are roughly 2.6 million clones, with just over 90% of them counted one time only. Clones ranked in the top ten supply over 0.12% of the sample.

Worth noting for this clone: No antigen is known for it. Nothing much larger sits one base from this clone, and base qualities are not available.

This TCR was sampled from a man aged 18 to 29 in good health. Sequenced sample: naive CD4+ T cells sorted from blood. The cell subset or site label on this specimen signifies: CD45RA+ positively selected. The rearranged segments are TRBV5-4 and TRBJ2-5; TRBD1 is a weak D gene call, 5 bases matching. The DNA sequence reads TGTGCCAGCAGCTTCGACAGAAAAGAGACCCAGTACTTC. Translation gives CASSFDRKETQYF.